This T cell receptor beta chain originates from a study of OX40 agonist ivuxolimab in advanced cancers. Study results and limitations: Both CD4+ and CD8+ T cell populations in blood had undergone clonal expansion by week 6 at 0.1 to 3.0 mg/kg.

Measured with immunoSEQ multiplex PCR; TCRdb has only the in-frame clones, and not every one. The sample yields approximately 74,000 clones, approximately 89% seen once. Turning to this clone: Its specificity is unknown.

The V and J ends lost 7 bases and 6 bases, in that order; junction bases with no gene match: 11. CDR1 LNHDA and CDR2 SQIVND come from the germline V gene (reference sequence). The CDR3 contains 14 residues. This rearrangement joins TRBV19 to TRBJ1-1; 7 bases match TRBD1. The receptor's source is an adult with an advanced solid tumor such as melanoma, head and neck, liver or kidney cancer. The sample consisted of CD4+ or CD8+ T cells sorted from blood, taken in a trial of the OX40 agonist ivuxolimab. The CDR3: CASNGQAGVAEAFF. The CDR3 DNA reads TGTGCCAGTAACGGACAGGCGGGGGTGGCTGAAGCTTTCTTT.